Each of the 23 T cell receptor beta chains below was sequenced from the same sample in a study of CD8 T cells in ankylosing spondylitis. MiXCR, run by TCRdb on the 5' RACE reads, gives a single entry per CDR3 protein. This table holds hundreds of thousands of distinct CDR3 sequences, approximately 7.6% found once. The sequenced sample was blood, either unsorted or a sorted T cell fraction (not recorded which). The receptors come from a female donor with ankylosing spondylitis or in good health (not recorded which).

The chain uses TRBV7-2 and TRBJ1-2; no definite D call. Trimming removed 2 bases at V and 0 bases at J, with 10 bases between. Germline lookup yields CDR1 SGHTA and CDR2 FQGNSA. The CDR3 runs to 15 residues. CDR3 amino acids: CASSLSGRSNYGYTF. CDR3 nucleotide sequence: TGTGCCAGCAGCTTATCGGGGAGATCTAACTATGGCTACACCTTC.

This clonotype turned up a few times. The chain links TRBV5-6 to TRBJ2-1; the D call may be TRBD1 or TRBD2 (5 bases each). Germline-derived CDR1 and CDR2 are SGHDT and YYEEEE. V lost 0 bases and J lost 7, with 14 bases in between. This CDR3 contains 15 residues. The CDR3 DNA is TGTGCCAGCAGCTTGGGGACGGTATGGGGGAATGAGCAGTTCTTC. This codes for CASSLGTVWGNEQFF.

This clonotype came up many times. V gene TRBV20-1 combines with J gene TRBJ2-3; 11 positions agree with TRBD2. This CDR3 comprises 14 residues. CDR1 and CDR2 from the germline V gene are DFQATT and SNEGSKA (reference sequence). The ends lost 5 bases at V and 2 bases at J; junction bases unmatched: 3. The CDR3 loop reads CSADSGRATDTQYF. CDR3 coding DNA: TGCAGTGCTGATAGCGGGAGGGCCACAGATACGCAGTATTTT.

This clonotype occurred many times. The chain has TRBV15 and TRBJ1-1, with 7 bases fitting TRBD1. Per germline, CDR1 LNHNV and CDR2 YYDKDF (reference sequence). Germline trimming cut 7 bases from V and 3 bases from J; bases unmatched to any gene: 8. The CDR3 spans 14 residues. CDR3 DNA: TGTGCCACCACGGTGCAGGGGGAATACACTGAAGCTTTCTTT. Translating gives CATTVQGEYTEAFF.

This clonotype was recorded a few times. The chain has TRBV4-1 and TRBJ1-4, with D tentatively TRBD1 (6 bases). The CDR3 extends over 19 amino acids. V gave up 4 bases and J gave up 8 bases, with 29 bases separating them. CDR1 and CDR2 (germline): MGHRA, YSYEKL. CDR3 in DNA: TGCGCCAGCAGCCGCCTAGGCGGGGGCAAAGGTCCGCCTTACGAAAAACTGTTTTTT. It yields the protein CASSRLGGGKGPPYEKLFF.

This clonotype was counted ten times or more. This sequence joins TRBV12-3 or TRBV12-4 and TRBJ1-4; the D gene is possibly TRBD1 (6 bases). The CDR3 consists of 16 residues. V was trimmed by 5 bases and J by 7 bases, leaving 20 bases between them. The CDR3 DNA is TGTGCCAGCAGTAAACTATATCAGGACAGTAGTGAAAAACTGTTTTTT. Amino acids: CASSKLYQDSSEKLFF.

This clonotype was picked up many times. The rearrangement joins TRBV12-3 or TRBV12-4 to TRBJ2-7; D is unresolved. The CDR3 has 14 residues. V lost 7 bases to trimming and J lost 5 bases, with 18 bases between them. CDR3 nucleotides: TGTGCCAGCACCGGTAGTAATCCGGTCAACGAGCAGTACTTC. This sequence encodes CASTGSNPVNEQYF.

The chain employs TRBV5-5 and TRBJ2-3; 9 nucleotides match TRBD1. Germline loops: CDR1 SGHKS, CDR2 YYEKEE (reference sequence). V shed 4 bases, J shed 2 bases, and the junction held 5 bases outside the gene matches. This CDR3 has 15 residues. The CDR3 loop reads CASSLRTGATDTQYF. CDR3 nucleotide sequence: TGTGCCAGCAGCCTAAGGACAGGGGCCACAGATACGCAGTATTTT.

The chain is built from TRBV30 and TRBJ2-3; D is perhaps TRBD2 (5 bases). This CDR3 spans 13 amino acids. Trimming cost V 7 bases and J 1 base, with 12 bases left between them. Germline CDR1 GTSNPN, CDR2 SVGIG (reference sequence). The CDR3 sequence: CALNDGGTDTQYF. The DNA of the CDR3 is TGTGCCTTGAACGACGGGGGCACAGATACGCAGTATTTT.

This clonotype was seen repeatedly, ten times or more. V is TRBV2 and J is TRBJ2-3; D possibly corresponds to TRBD2 (5 bases). Trimming removed 3 bases at V and 2 bases at J, with 9 bases between. Germline values: CDR1 SNHLY, CDR2 FYNNEI. The CDR3 runs 14 residues. CDR3 region: CASSEEAYTDTQYF. The CDR3 nucleotides are TGTGCCAGCAGTGAGGAGGCCTACACAGATACGCAGTATTTT.

This clonotype has more than one count but fewer than ten. J is TRBJ1-6 and V is TRBV6-1; 8 bases agree with TRBD1. CDR3 length: 15 residues. Trimming cost V 5 bases and J 10 bases; bases outside gene matches: 10. The germline V gene has CDR1 MNHNS and CDR2 SASEGT. In nucleotides, the CDR3 is TGTGCCAGCAGTCTGAGACAGGGGTTCAGGTCACCCCTCCACTTT. This codes for CASSLRQGFRSPLHF.

This clonotype was recorded at least ten times. The chain is built from TRBV28 and TRBJ2-5; the D gene is possibly TRBD1 (8 bases). The length of the CDR3 is 17 residues. In germline, CDR1 is MDHEN, CDR2 SYDVKM. Trimming took off 4 bases at V and 4 bases at J, with 22 bases between the two ends. CDR3: CASSSQTYRGGGETQYF. In nucleotides, the CDR3 is TGTGCCAGCAGTTCACAGACATACAGGGGGGGTGGAGAGACCCAGTACTTC.

This clonotype was found many times. The V and J genes are TRBV12-3 or TRBV12-4 and TRBJ1-3; the match to TRBD1 covers 7 bases. The CDR3 has 16 amino acids. Unmatched junction bases numbered 9, after V lost 4 bases and J lost 3 bases. The CDR3 loop is CASSSRQGRGGNTIYF. DNA for the CDR3: TGTGCCAGCAGTTCCCGACAGGGAAGGGGTGGAAACACCATATATTTT.

V usage is TRBV7-2 and J usage is TRBJ2-7; 7 nucleotides agree with TRBD2. In germline, CDR1 is SGHTA, CDR2 FQGNSA. The CDR3 is 16 amino acids. V was clipped by 4 bases and J by 0 bases; unmatched bases: 9. The CDR3 loop is CASSSPRGVPSYEQYF. As DNA, the CDR3 is TGTGCCAGCAGCTCGCCCCGGGGGGTTCCCTCCTACGAGCAGTACTTC.

In this sample, this clonotype turned up many times. The CDR3, as DNA: TGTGCCAGCAGTTATACCGGGACAGGGGAAACCGGGGAGCTGTTTTTT. Protein sequence: CASSYTGTGETGELFF. The chain couples TRBV6-5 to TRBJ2-2, with 10 nucleotides matching TRBD1. CDR3 length: 16 residues. The germline CDR1 and CDR2 sequences are MNHEY and SVGAGI. Unmatched junction bases numbered 6, after V lost 3 bases and J lost 5 bases.

This clonotype was picked up many times. This rearrangement joins TRBV5-1 to TRBJ1-1; unclear D gene. Trimming took 0 bases from V and 1 from J, leaving 4 bases between them. Per germline, CDR1 SGHRS and CDR2 YFSETQ. This CDR3 region has 13 residues. Written as DNA, the CDR3 is TGCGCCAGCAGCTTGGGTACGAACACTGAAGCTTTCTTT. It encodes CASSLGTNTEAFF.

At least ten counts were recorded for this clonotype. The V and J genes are TRBV20-1 and TRBJ2-5; D gene unclear. The CDR3 covers 12 residues. The germline V and J ends were trimmed by 6 bases and 3 bases, with 11 bases remaining between them. In germline, CDR1 is DFQATT, CDR2 SNEGSKA (reference sequence). CDR3: CSAPAQKETQYF. In DNA form, the CDR3 reads TGCAGTGCCCCGGCGCAGAAAGAGACCCAGTACTTC.

The V call is TRBV5-1, the J call TRBJ2-1; 12 nucleotides match TRBD2. Germline V lookup: CDR1 SGHRS, CDR2 YFSETQ. CDR3 size: 16 residues. The junction had 3 bases not matched to a gene; V was cut back by 0 bases and J by 5 bases. DNA for the CDR3: TGCGCCAGCAGCTTGGGCCTAGCGGGAGGGAACAATGAGCAGTTCTTC. Its protein is CASSLGLAGGNNEQFF.

Ten or more counts support this clonotype. The chain couples TRBV6-2 or TRBV6-3 to TRBJ2-1; tentatively, D is TRBD1 or TRBD2 (5 bases each). Germline V gene sequence: CDR1 MNHEY, CDR2 SVGEGT. V lost 6 bases to trimming and J lost 10 bases, with 22 bases between them. This CDR3 has 15 amino acids. CDR3 sequence: CASSPLPSNGAEQFF. The CDR3 DNA sequence: TGTGCCAGCAGCCCACTCCCTAGCAATGGGGCCGAGCAGTTCTTC.

This clonotype has just a few counts. V usage is TRBV5-3 and J usage is TRBJ2-1; D might be TRBD2 (5 bases). TRBV5-3 is reported as an ORF; its role is uncertain. CDR3 length: 17 amino acids. Trimming shortened V by 5 bases and J by 0 bases, and 18 bases separated the two germline ends. DNA for the CDR3: TGTGCCAGAAGACCCAAGTGGGAGCGAAGCTCCTACAATGAGCAGTTCTTC. Protein sequence: CARRPKWERSSYNEQFF.

The table lists this clonotype with many counts. The V and J genes are TRBV29-1 and TRBJ1-1; tentative D call: TRBD1 (6 bases). V lost 7 bases and J 8 bases, leaving 11 bases between the germline ends. In germline, CDR1 is SQVTM, CDR2 ANQGSEA. The CDR3 length is 10 residues. The CDR3 nucleotides are TGCAGCGCGACAGGAAGAGAAGCTTTCTTT. Its translation: CSATGREAFF. Drawing the rest from reference TRBV29-1 and TRBJ1-1, the complete variable domain is SAVISQKPSRDICQRGTSLTIQCQVDSQVTMMFWYRQQPGQSLTLIATANQGSEATYESGFVIDKFPISRPNLTFSTLTVSNMSPEDSSIYLCSATGREAFFGQGTRLTVV.

This clonotype was picked up a small number of times. This chain uses TRBV4-2 with TRBJ1-3; 8 bases are shared with TRBD1. J gave up 1 base and V 4 bases, and 3 bases lay outside the gene matches. The CDR3 is 15 residues long. CDR1 and CDR2 (germline): LGHNA, YNFKEQ. CDR3 in amino acids: CASSPDRASGNTIYF. The CDR3 DNA follows: TGTGCCAGCAGCCCGGACAGGGCATCTGGAAACACCATATATTTT.

The chain links TRBV7-9 to TRBJ2-5; weak D call: TRBD2 (5 bases). Germline V gene sequence: CDR1 SEHNR, CDR2 FQNEAQ (reference sequence). The V gene lost 1 base and the J gene lost 5 bases, with 11 bases spanning the gap. The CDR3 loop spans 14 amino acids. Here the CDR3 reads CASSLGGLLETQYF. In DNA form, the CDR3 reads TGTGCCAGCAGCTTAGGCGGGCTCTTGGAGACCCAGTACTTC.